This T cell receptor (beta chain) was captured in a study of control samples from healthy donors and cancer patients. V was clipped by 8 bases and J by 1 base, with 12 bases between them. Germline assignment: CDR1 SQVTM and CDR2 ANQGSEA. The CDR3 sequence is 13 residues long. The table came from immunoSEQ multiplex PCR; TCRdb's copy has only in-frame clones and leaves some out. The sample lists around 130,000 clones, around 90% occurring once. The sequencing sample was made of blood. This chain connects TRBV29-1 to TRBJ1-3; tentatively, D is TRBD1 (6 bases). The clonotype originates from a man younger than 30 in good health. CDR3 in amino acids: CSIRGSSGNTIYF. CDR3 DNA sequence: TGCAGCATTAGGGGGTCGTCTGGAAACACCATATATTTT.